This T cell receptor beta chain was identified during a study of blood T cell repertoires in COVID-19. Sequencing was performed with immunoSEQ multiplex PCR; in TCRdb, only in-frame clones are kept and a portion is missing. Among under 450,000 clones listed, more than 75% were seen once. This CDR3 comprises 13 residues. Germline CDR1 is SGHTA and CDR2 is FQGNSA. Trimming removed 2 bases at V and 6 bases at J, with 10 bases between. The specimen sequenced was peripheral blood. This clonotype was sampled from a human donor with acute or convalescent COVID-19. The donor label of this sample is uncertain. The V and J genes are TRBV7-2 and TRBJ1-1; D possibly corresponds to TRBD1 (5 bases). The CDR3 nucleotides read TGTGCCAGCAGCTTACCAGGGTTCCCTGAAGCTTTCTTT. Translation gives CASSLPGFPEAFF.